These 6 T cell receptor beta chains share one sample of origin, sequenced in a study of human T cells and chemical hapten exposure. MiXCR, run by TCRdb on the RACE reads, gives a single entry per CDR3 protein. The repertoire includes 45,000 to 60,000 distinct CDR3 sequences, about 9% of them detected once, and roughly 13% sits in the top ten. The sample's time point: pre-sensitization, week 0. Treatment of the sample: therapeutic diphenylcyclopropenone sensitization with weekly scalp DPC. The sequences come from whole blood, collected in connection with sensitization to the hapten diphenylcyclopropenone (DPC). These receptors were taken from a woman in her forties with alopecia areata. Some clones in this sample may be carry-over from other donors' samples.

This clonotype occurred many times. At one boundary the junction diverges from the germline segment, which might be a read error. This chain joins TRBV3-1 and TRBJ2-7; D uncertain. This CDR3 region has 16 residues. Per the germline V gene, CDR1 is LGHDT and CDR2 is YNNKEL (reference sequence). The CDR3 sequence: CASNQAMTVSLNEQYF. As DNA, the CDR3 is TGTGCCAGCAACCAAGCCATGACCGTCTCCCTCAACGAGCAGTACTTC.

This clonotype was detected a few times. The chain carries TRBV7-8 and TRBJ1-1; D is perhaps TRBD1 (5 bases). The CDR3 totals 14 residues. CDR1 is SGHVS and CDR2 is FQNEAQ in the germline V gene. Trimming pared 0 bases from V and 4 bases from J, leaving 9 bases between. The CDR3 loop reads CASSLAGALTEAFF. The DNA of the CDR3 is TGTGCCAGCAGCTTAGCAGGGGCCCTCACTGAAGCTTTCTTT.

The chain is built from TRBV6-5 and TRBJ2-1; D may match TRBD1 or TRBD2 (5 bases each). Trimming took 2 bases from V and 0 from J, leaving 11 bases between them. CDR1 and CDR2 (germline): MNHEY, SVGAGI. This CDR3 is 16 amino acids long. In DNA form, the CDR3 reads TGTGCCAGCAGTTACGGGTCAGGGAGCTCCTACAATGAGCAGTTCTTC. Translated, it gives CASSYGSGSSYNEQFF.

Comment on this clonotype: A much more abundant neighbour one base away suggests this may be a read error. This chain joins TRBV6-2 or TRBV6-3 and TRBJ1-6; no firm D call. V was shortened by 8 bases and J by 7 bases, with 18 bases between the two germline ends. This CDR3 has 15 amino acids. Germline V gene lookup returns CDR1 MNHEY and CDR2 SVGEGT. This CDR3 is CASRTVGESNSPLHF. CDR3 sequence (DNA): TGTGCCAGCCGCACCGTCGGGGAATCCAATTCACCCCTCCACTTT.

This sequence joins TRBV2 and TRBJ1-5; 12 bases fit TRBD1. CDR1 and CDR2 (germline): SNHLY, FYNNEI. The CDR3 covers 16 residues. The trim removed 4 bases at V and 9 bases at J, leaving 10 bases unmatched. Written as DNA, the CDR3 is TGTGCCAGCAGTGCTACTGGGACAGGGGGCCATCGGCCCCAGCATTTT. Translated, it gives CASSATGTGGHRPQHF.

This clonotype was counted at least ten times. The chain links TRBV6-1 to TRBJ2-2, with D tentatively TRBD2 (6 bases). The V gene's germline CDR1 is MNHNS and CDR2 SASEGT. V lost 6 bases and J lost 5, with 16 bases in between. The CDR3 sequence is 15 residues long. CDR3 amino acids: CASRREAGGTGELFF. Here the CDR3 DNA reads TGTGCCAGCAGGAGGGAGGCTGGGGGGACCGGGGAGCTGTTTTTT.